Below, one T cell receptor beta chain is given with its context. Its specificity is unknown. Sequencing used immunoSEQ multiplex PCR; TCRdb keeps in-frame clones, though not all of them. The sample has 130,000 or so clones, roughly 80% seen once. The source of the sample is a study of identifying expanded T cells in peripheral blood. The study's findings and limits: Over about two and four weeks, about 17 and 20 clones changed, versus around 1.2 between replicates. Variance in clone template counts between approximately two-week samples significantly increased with total template count across all healthy donors.

Germline lookup yields CDR1 LGHNA and CDR2 YSLEER. Trimming took 0 bases from V and 1 from J, leaving 15 bases between them. CDR3 length: 17 residues. Healthy donors had no documented immune events, such as infections, while sampled. The sequenced sample was blood. The V call is TRBV4-3, the J call TRBJ1-1; no clear D. The source is a person aged 18 to 69 in good health. CDR3 nucleotides: TGCGCCAGCAGCCAAGATTACGGCAGGCCCAGGAACACTGAAGCTTTCTTT. Its translation: CASSQDYGRPRNTEAFF.